This entry describes one T cell receptor beta chain. At one end the junction does not follow the germline gene, possibly because of a read error. The data derive from a study of blood T cell repertoires in COVID-19. On the study more broadly: There were acute and convalescent COVID-19 samples, and they came from the United States, Italy and Spain. From T cells, B-cell-depleted T cells, or PBMCs came the material, which was cDNA or gDNA.

Repertoires were generated with immunoSEQ multiplex PCR, while TCRdb's copy carries only in-frame clones and drops some. The sample carries 150,000 to 200,000 clones, roughly 79% recorded once. The germline gives CDR1 LNHDA, CDR2 SQIVND (reference sequence). This CDR3 comprises 15 residues. The rearrangement uses TRBV19 and TRBJ1-5; 8 bases are a match to TRBD1. Input material: peripheral blood. This TCR was sampled from a woman aged 40 to 50 with COVID-19, enrolled during active disease. As DNA, the CDR3 is TGTGCCAGTAGTCTAGACAGGGGAACCAATCAGCCCCAGCATTTT. Translating gives CASSLDRGTNQPQHF.